This entry lists 23 T cell receptor beta chains sequenced from one sample in a study of CD8 T cells in ankylosing spondylitis. Findings and limits, study-wide: Ankylosing spondylitis blood appeared to be characterized by a TCR beta motif of under ten highly homologous variants.

Each CDR3 protein gets one entry after TCRdb re-called the 5' RACE reads with MiXCR. The data contain approximately 300,000 distinct CDR3 sequences, roughly 8% of them singletons. These receptors have no identified antigens. Specimen: blood, either unsorted or a sorted T cell fraction (not recorded which). The receptors shown here come from a male donor with ankylosing spondylitis.

This sequence joins TRBV28 and TRBJ1-5; D call uncertain. This CDR3 spans 11 amino acids. Germline loops: CDR1 MDHEN, CDR2 SYDVKM. The germline V and J ends were trimmed by 4 bases and 5 bases, with 3 bases remaining between them. The CDR3 protein is CASSYDQPQHF. CDR3 DNA: TGTGCCAGCAGTTACGATCAGCCCCAGCATTTT.

This clonotype was detected many times. The chain has TRBV12-3 or TRBV12-4 and TRBJ2-2; D is undetermined. V lost 3 bases and J lost 11, with 7 bases in between. There are 11 residues in the CDR3. CDR3 sequence: CASSFIGELFF. CDR3 DNA: TGTGCCAGCAGTTTTATAGGAGAGCTGTTTTTT.

This clonotype was picked up many times. The V gene is TRBV5-6, the J gene TRBJ2-7; 14 positions match TRBD2. V shed 4 bases and J 4 bases; nucleotides not matched to a gene: 1. The CDR3 length is 14 residues. Per germline, CDR1 SGHDT and CDR2 YYEEEE. In DNA, the CDR3 is TGTGCCAGCAGCCGGACTAGCGGGAGGTACGAGCAGTACTTC. It codes for CASSRTSGRYEQYF.

This clonotype turned up a few times. This chain connects TRBV5-1 to TRBJ2-3; D is unclear. The V end lost 4 bases, the J end lost 0 bases, and 12 bases lay between the germline ends. The germline gives CDR1 SGHRS, CDR2 YFSETQ. This CDR3 is 15 amino acids long. In DNA, the CDR3 is TGCGCCAGCAGCGGGGTGGTTCCTAGCACAGATACGCAGTATTTT. It specifies CASSGVVPSTDTQYF.

This clonotype was found many times. The chain recombines TRBV5-1 with TRBJ2-3; 12 nucleotides match TRBD2. The V segment lost 0 bases and the J segment 5 bases; nucleotides outside the gene matches: 4. The CDR3 has 16 amino acids. Germline values: CDR1 SGHRS, CDR2 YFSETQ. This CDR3 is CASSLGLAGEEDTQYF. CDR3 nucleotides: TGCGCCAGCAGCTTGGGACTAGCGGGAGAAGAAGATACGCAGTATTTT.

The chain recombines TRBV6-2 or TRBV6-3 with TRBJ1-5; D possibly corresponds to TRBD1 (6 bases). CDR3 length equals 13 residues. Trimming removed 6 bases from V and 5 bases from J, with 11 bases in between. Germline V CDR1 and CDR2: MNHEY, SVGEGT. CDR3 sequence: CASSPDRYQPQHF. The DNA of the CDR3 is TGTGCCAGCAGCCCTGACAGGTATCAGCCCCAGCATTTT.

This clonotype was observed at least ten times. The chain uses TRBV4-3 and TRBJ1-1; D is undetermined. V lost 0 bases, J lost 4 bases, and 6 bases lay in between. CDR1 is LGHNA, CDR2 YSLEER, per germline. The CDR3 length is 13 residues. The CDR3 reads CASSQDRLTEAFF. CDR3 DNA: TGCGCCAGCAGCCAAGACAGGCTCACTGAAGCTTTCTTT.

This clonotype has ten or more counts. The V gene is TRBV20-1, the J gene TRBJ2-5; the D gene is possibly TRBD2 (5 bases). CDR1 is DFQATT and CDR2 is SNEGSKA in the germline V gene (reference sequence). V gave up 5 bases and J gave up 1 base, with 17 bases separating them. CDR3 size: 15 residues. The CDR3 nucleotides are TGCAGTGCTGAAGCGGACGGGCGGGCCCAAGAGACCCAGTACTTC. Its translation is CSAEADGRAQETQYF.

This sequence joins TRBV18 and TRBJ2-1; D gene unclear. The CDR3 runs 14 residues. Germline V gives CDR1 KGHSH, CDR2 LQKENI. Trimming took 1 base from V and 8 from J, leaving 12 bases between them. CDR3: CASSPRGSSDEQFF. The CDR3 DNA reads as TGTGCCAGCTCACCACGGGGTAGCTCGGATGAGCAGTTCTTC.

This clonotype was detected a few times. The chain employs TRBV12-3 or TRBV12-4 and TRBJ2-3; the D gene is possibly TRBD2 (6 bases). CDR3 length equals 15 residues. The V and J ends lost 5 bases and 0 bases respectively, with 12 bases between them. CDR3 sequence: CASSTLADSTDTQYF. The CDR3 region has the DNA TGTGCCAGCAGTACCTTAGCGGATAGCACAGATACGCAGTATTTT.

In its sample, this clonotype was seen many times. The rearrangement joins TRBV4-2 to TRBJ2-2, with D uncertain. Trimming removed 1 base from V and 2 bases from J, with 8 bases in between. The CDR3 runs to 15 residues. Germline CDR1 LGHNA, CDR2 YNFKEQ. CDR3 loop: CASSQGARNTGELFF. CDR3 nucleotide sequence: TGTGCCAGCAGCCAAGGCGCCCGTAACACCGGGGAGCTGTTTTTT.

At least ten counts were recorded for this clonotype. The chain links TRBV2 to TRBJ2-3; tentatively, D is TRBD1 or TRBD2 (5 bases each). The CDR3 totals 14 residues. Looked up from germline, CDR1 is SNHLY and CDR2 is FYNNEI. The V and J ends lost 5 bases and 2 bases respectively, with 11 bases between them. DNA of the CDR3: TGTGCCAGCAGTTCCGGGACGACCACAGATACGCAGTATTTT. It translates to CASSSGTTTDTQYF. Full variable domain (rest looked up from reference TRBV2 and TRBJ2-3): EPEVTQTPSHQVTQMGQEVILRCVPISNHLYFYWYRQILGQKVEFLVSFYNNEISEKSEIFDDQFSVERPDGSNFTLKIRSTKLEDSAMYFCASSSGTTTDTQYFGPGTRLTVL.

This clonotype was seen ten or more times. The V gene is TRBV4-3, the J gene TRBJ2-7; TRBD2 agrees at 7 bases. Germline CDR1 is LGHNA and CDR2 is YSLEER. The CDR3 loop spans 15 amino acids. The V segment lost 1 base and the J segment 0 bases; nucleotides outside the gene matches: 3. CDR3 coding DNA: TGCGCCAGCAGCCAAGTGGGAGGGAGCTCCTACGAGCAGTACTTC. Its protein is CASSQVGGSSYEQYF.

This clonotype was detected ten times or more. The J gene is TRBJ2-7, the V gene TRBV12-3 or TRBV12-4; a possible D gene is TRBD2 (6 bases). The V end was cut by 5 bases, the J end by 2 bases, with 16 bases between. The CDR3 contains 15 residues. Here the CDR3 reads CASSPGGGGAYEQYF. CDR3 sequence (DNA): TGTGCCAGCAGTCCCGGCGGCGGAGGGGCCTACGAGCAGTACTTC.

This clonotype was counted between two and nine times. The chain links TRBV9 to TRBJ2-5; 7 bases are a match to TRBD2. Germline V gives CDR1 SGDLS, CDR2 YYNGEE. The CDR3 is made up of 14 amino acids. The V and J ends lost 4 bases and 1 base, in that order; junction bases with no gene match: 4. The CDR3 reads CASSPAGIQETQYF. The CDR3 DNA reads TGTGCCAGCAGCCCAGCGGGGATCCAAGAGACCCAGTACTTC.

This clonotype was picked up a small number of times. The chain employs TRBV6-1 and TRBJ2-3, with 8 positions matching TRBD1. The CDR3 runs 15 residues. Unmatched junction bases numbered 9, after V lost 6 bases and J lost 4 bases. The germline gives CDR1 MNHNS, CDR2 SASEGT. Here the CDR3 DNA reads TGTGCCAGCAGATTGGACAGGGCCCCTCCAGATACGCAGTATTTT. Translating gives CASRLDRAPPDTQYF.

In its sample, this clonotype was seen many times. CDR3 in DNA: TGCGCCAGCAGCTTGGCCGGGGTCACCGGGGAGCTGTTTTTT. Translation gives CASSLAGVTGELFF. V gene TRBV5-1 combines with J gene TRBJ2-2; D might be TRBD2 (5 bases). Germline V gene lookup returns CDR1 SGHRS and CDR2 YFSETQ. This CDR3 comprises 14 residues. V gave up 0 bases and J gave up 4 bases, with 7 bases separating them.

This clonotype was counted at least ten times. The chain carries TRBV29-1 and TRBJ2-1, with a possible D match to TRBD1 (6 bases). The germline V gene encodes CDR1 SQVTM and CDR2 ANQGSEA. CDR3 size: 14 residues. Trimming shortened V by 0 bases and J by 9 bases, and 15 bases separated the two germline ends. The CDR3 loop is CSVEEPAGESEQFF. CDR3 DNA: TGCAGCGTTGAAGAGCCGGCAGGGGAGTCTGAGCAGTTCTTC.

The CDR3 loop reads CASSFTGKTEQYF. The CDR3 nucleotides are TGTGCCAGCAGTTTTACGGGAAAAACGGAGCAGTACTTC. This chain joins TRBV28 and TRBJ2-7, with D maybe TRBD2 (5 bases). CDR3 length: 13 residues. V lost 3 bases and J 7 bases, leaving 13 bases between the germline ends. The germline V gene has CDR1 MDHEN and CDR2 SYDVKM.

This clonotype was counted between two and nine times. The rearrangement joins TRBV9 to TRBJ2-1; D possibly corresponds to TRBD2 (6 bases). This CDR3 is 15 amino acids long. CDR1 and CDR2 (germline): SGDLS, YYNGEE. V lost 2 bases, J lost 8 bases, and 17 bases lay in between. The CDR3: CASSVGGVRGDEQFF. The CDR3 DNA reads TGTGCCAGCAGCGTTGGCGGGGTCCGGGGCGATGAGCAGTTCTTC.

At least ten counts were recorded for this clonotype. The chain employs TRBV28 and TRBJ2-6; TRBD1 matches at 7 bases. Unmatched junction bases numbered 3, after V lost 5 bases and J lost 2 bases. Per germline, CDR1 MDHEN and CDR2 SYDVKM. The CDR3 sequence is 15 residues long. CDR3 protein: CASSPTGAGANVLTF. CDR3 in DNA: TGTGCCAGCAGTCCAACAGGGGCTGGGGCCAACGTCCTGACTTTC.

The V gene is TRBV11-2, the J gene TRBJ2-7; TRBD2 matches at 7 bases. The CDR3 is 17 residues long. The junction had 11 bases not matched to a gene; V was cut back by 3 bases and J by 0 bases. Germline CDR1 SGHAT, CDR2 FQNNGV. Here the CDR3 DNA reads TGTGCCAGCAGCTTGAACCGGGGCGGCGGGAGCTCCTACGAGCAGTACTTC. Protein: CASSLNRGGGSSYEQYF.

This clonotype has a handful of counts. V is TRBV5-1 and J is TRBJ2-6; 7 nucleotides align to TRBD1. The CDR3 contains 19 residues. The germline V gene has CDR1 SGHRS and CDR2 YFSETQ. J was trimmed by 0 bases and V by 2 bases; bases with no gene match: 11. CDR3 amino acids: CASSFFPGQRSSGANVLTF. CDR3 DNA: TGCGCCAGCAGCTTCTTTCCGGGACAGAGAAGCTCTGGGGCCAACGTCCTGACTTTC. The full variable domain, its missing parts supplied by reference TRBV5-1 and TRBJ2-6, is KAGVTQTPRYLIKTRGQQVTLSCSPISGHRSVSWYQQTPGQGLQFLFEYFSETQRNKGNFPGRFSGRQFSNSRSEMNVSTLELGDSALYLCASSFFPGQRSSGANVLTFGAGSRLTVL.